A selection of T cell receptor beta chains follows, all from one sample in a study of glioma-infiltrating T cells. In TCRdb, the multiplex PCR reads were re-called with MiXCR into one record per CDR3 protein. The table lists 16,000 or so distinct CDR3 sequences, roughly 60% of them singletons. The sequencing sample was made of glioma tissue, nonneoplastic brain tissue, or PBMCs (not recorded which). These receptors were collected from a human donor with low-grade glioma or glioblastoma, undergoing nonglioma brain surgery, or in good health (not recorded which). The CDR3 runs from the conserved cysteine through the conserved F or W.

TRBJ2-3 TRBV20-1 CSAPPLSGSRLNTQYF
TRBJ1-2 TRBV9 CASSPSNYGYTF
TRBJ1-5 TRBV6-1 CASSRTAGNQPQHF
TRBJ1-2 TRBV7-2 CVSSLQGNNGYTF
TRBJ2-7 TRBV6-2/TRBV6-3 CASSYSGTSGDYEQYF
TRBJ2-5 TRBV14 CASRQENRAKTQYF
TRBJ2-1 TRBV6-2/TRBV6-3 CASSFHPLAGDYNEQFF
TRBJ1-2 TRBV20-1 CSASLEGTSNYGYTF
TRBJ2-1 TRBV6-2/TRBV6-3 CASSSEPGYTLINEQFF
TRBJ2-6 TRBV7-9 CASRGSGANVLTF
TRBJ1-2 TRBV20-1 CSAGGAGAGYGYTF
TRBJ2-5 TRBV6-2/TRBV6-3 CASSSGQGHEVETQYF
TRBJ2-1 TRBV20-1 CSATPYLTSGSGNEQFF
TRBJ1-1 TRBV27 CASSPGRNTEAFF
TRBJ1-5 TRBV2 CASSAQSNQPQHF
TRBJ2-1 TRBV20-1 CSVSRTDYNEQFF
TRBJ2-5 TRBV7-2 CASSRDRGETQYF
TRBJ1-1 TRBV4-1 CASSQRTGTEAFF
TRBJ2-7 TRBV20-1 CSVDSLSYEQYF
TRBJ2-5 TRBV27 CASIDRGGAQETQYF
TRBJ2-7 TRBV28 CASSMAPWGNYEQYF
TRBJ2-7 TRBV7-9 CASSLGQGAFPYEQYF
TRBJ2-7 TRBV18 CASSPRPADEQYF
TRBJ2-5 TRBV20-1 CSASHREETQYF
TRBJ2-3 TRBV5-1 CASSLAGVPDTQYF
TRBJ2-3 TRBV18 CASSPAGQTTQYF
TRBJ2-5 TRBV7-2 CASSLYQETQYF
TRBJ2-3 TRBV4-3 CASSAIPGQGTDTQYF
TRBJ2-1 TRBV27 CASSFTPGGNEQFF
TRBJ1-5 TRBV2 CASTPVGNQPQHF
TRBJ1-1 TRBV6-5 CASSYLYWGTGLNTEAFF
TRBJ1-1 TRBV28 CASSLTGIYTEAFF
TRBJ2-1 TRBV6-1 CASSLGTVSYNEQFF
TRBJ2-3 TRBV28 CASSFGQPTDTQYF
TRBJ2-3 TRBV6-1 CASILDGSGAQYF
TRBJ2-5 TRBV28 CASSFVEQETQYF
TRBJ2-3 TRBV11-2 CASSLRDTQYF
TRBJ1-1 TRBV7-6 CASSSSEDTEAFF
TRBJ2-7 TRBV27 CASSSEGAYEQYF
TRBJ1-2 TRBV27 CASSGTAWDYGYTF
TRBJ2-1 TRBV19 CASRDQAGEAEQFF
TRBJ2-1 TRBV5-1 CASSLAGPPSSYNEQFF
TRBJ2-3 TRBV20-1 CSATGTSGTTDTQYF
TRBJ1-2 TRBV28 CASRQQGGTGYTF
TRBJ1-2 TRBV20-1 CSASPTGRDGGYTF
TRBJ2-3 TRBV6-2/TRBV6-3 CASSLSGAPGPTDTQYF
TRBJ2-6 TRBV29-1 CSAPTGPGANVLTF
TRBJ2-1 TRBV28 CASSFVAGKSEQFF
TRBJ2-5 TRBV20-1 CSARDRETQYF
TRBJ2-3 TRBV4-1 CASSQPLGGRRYF
TRBJ2-7 TRBV4-1 CASSQDSPGLSYEQYF
TRBJ1-2 TRBV20-1 CSAPHREARRGYTF
TRBJ2-7 TRBV19 CASSETPTYEQYF